The 15 T cell receptor beta chains reported below all come from one sample, sequenced in a study of shared clonotypes between healthy human individuals. Profiling relied on immunoSEQ multiplex PCR, and the TCRdb table lists in-frame clones only, not all of them. The sample lists over a million clones; roughly 96% were seen once. The sequencing input was naive CD4+ T cells sorted from blood. Subset in this sample: CD45RA+ positively selected. The receptors come from a young man in good health.

The chain has TRBV29-1 and TRBJ2-7, with D perhaps TRBD2 (5 bases). V was trimmed by 5 bases and J by 3 bases, leaving 14 bases between them. The CDR3 contains 13 residues. The germline V gene encodes CDR1 SQVTM and CDR2 ANQGSEA. Here the CDR3 reads CSVPGSPGYEQYF. The DNA for the CDR3 is TGCAGCGTTCCGGGATCGCCAGGCTACGAGCAGTACTTC.

This chain joins TRBV4-1 and TRBJ2-7; 11 bases line up with TRBD2. Germline V gene sequence: CDR1 MGHRA, CDR2 YSYEKL. The CDR3 contains 21 residues. J gave up 2 bases and V 0 bases, and 18 bases lay outside the gene matches. CDR3 coding DNA: TGCGCCAGCAGCCAAGATTTGAGACTAGCGGGAAAAAATCTTAAGCCCTACGAGCAGTACTTC. Residues: CASSQDLRLAGKNLKPYEQYF.

This chain links TRBV7-9 with TRBJ2-2; D is possibly TRBD1 (5 bases). The CDR3 runs to 15 residues. Germline V gives CDR1 SEHNR, CDR2 FQNEAQ (reference sequence). Trimming removed 6 bases from V and 4 bases from J, with 15 bases in between. The CDR3 DNA follows: TGTGCCAGCAGTTCAGGGCGCCGTCGCACCGGGGAGCTGTTTTTT. Protein: CASSSGRRRTGELFF.

The genes are TRBV27 and TRBJ2-1; D assignment may be TRBD1 or TRBD2 (5 bases each). The CDR3 is 15 residues long. CDR1 MNHEY and CDR2 SMNVEV come from the germline V gene (reference sequence). V was clipped by 2 bases and J by 5 bases, with 13 bases between them. In DNA, the CDR3 is TGTGCCAGCAGTTTAGAGGGGTATGGTGACAATGAGCAGTTCTTC. Its translation: CASSLEGYGDNEQFF.

CDR3 DNA: TGCGCCAGCAGCTTAGCTAGCGGGGGCCCAGATACGCAGTATTTT. Protein product: CASSLASGGPDTQYF. This chain links TRBV5-1 with TRBJ2-3; 10 bases match TRBD2. The CDR3 has 15 residues. Germline V gives CDR1 SGHRS, CDR2 YFSETQ. The trim removed 2 bases at V and 4 bases at J, leaving 4 bases unmatched.

This clone was counted once. J is TRBJ1-2 and V is TRBV6-5, with D possibly matching TRBD1 (6 bases). The CDR3 runs 15 residues. V lost 5 bases to trimming and J lost 3 bases, with 16 bases between them. The V gene's germline CDR1 is MNHEY and CDR2 SVGAGI. CDR3 sequence reads: CASSTSGGGDYGYTF. CDR3 nucleotides: TGTGCCAGCAGTACCAGCGGGGGGGGCGACTATGGCTACACCTTC.

CDR3 residues: CASSLSTGPTDTQYF. CDR3 in DNA: TGTGCCAGCAGCTTATCGACAGGGCCCACAGATACGCAGTATTTT. The chain has TRBV9 and TRBJ2-3; 7 positions match TRBD1. Unmatched junction bases numbered 7, after V lost 4 bases and J lost 2 bases. In germline, CDR1 is SGDLS, CDR2 YYNGEE. The CDR3 is made up of 15 amino acids.

The CDR3 spells CASSLGQLRWTDTQYF. The CDR3 DNA is TGTGCCAGCAGCTTGGGGCAGTTGAGGTGGACAGATACGCAGTATTTT. This rearrangement joins TRBV5-6 to TRBJ2-3; D remains ambiguous. V lost 0 bases and J 3 bases, leaving 14 bases between the germline ends. This CDR3 has 16 residues. Germline values: CDR1 SGHDT, CDR2 YYEEEE.

J is TRBJ1-1 and V is TRBV30, with 9 bases identical to TRBD1. The CDR3 extends over 15 amino acids. Germline V lookup: CDR1 GTSNPN, CDR2 SVGIG (reference sequence). J lost 2 bases, V lost 8 bases, and 12 bases had no gene match. CDR3 in DNA: TGTGCCCGAAGGGTCAAACAGGGGGCAAACACTGAAGCTTTCTTT. As protein: CARRVKQGANTEAFF.

The chain carries TRBV9 and TRBJ2-3, with TRBD2 matching over 10 bases. CDR1 is SGDLS, CDR2 YYNGEE, per germline. The CDR3 has 20 residues. The ends lost 0 bases at V and 2 bases at J; junction bases unmatched: 15. The DNA of the CDR3 is TGTGCCAGCAGCGTAGGCCCCAGCGGGAGGGCCGGGGAGGTCACAGATACGCAGTATTTT. It encodes CASSVGPSGRAGEVTDTQYF.

The gene calls are TRBV28 and TRBJ1-2; no clear D gene. This CDR3 region has 11 residues. V lost 4 bases to trimming and J lost 7 bases, with 7 bases between them. The V gene's germline CDR1 is MDHEN and CDR2 SYDVKM. The CDR3 is CASSSQSGYTF. CDR3 DNA: TGTGCCAGCAGTTCTCAGAGTGGCTACACCTTC.

This chain connects TRBV19 to TRBJ1-4; TRBD1 agrees at 8 bases. V shed 6 bases and J 7 bases; nucleotides not matched to a gene: 7. Germline CDR1 LNHDA, CDR2 SQIVND (reference sequence). There are 14 residues in the CDR3. CDR3 nucleotides: TGTGCCAGTAGCCCTCCAGGGGGCCTTGAAAAACTGTTTTTT. This encodes CASSPPGGLEKLFF.

The chain has TRBV28 and TRBJ2-1, with TRBD2 matching over 10 bases. The CDR3 consists of 17 residues. Germline V gives CDR1 MDHEN, CDR2 SYDVKM. V lost 2 bases and J lost 5; bases outside the gene matches: 9. The CDR3 nucleotides read TGTGCCAGCAGTTTACTAGCGGGAGTGGGGCTTGACAATGAGCAGTTCTTC. This codes for CASSLLAGVGLDNEQFF.

This chain links TRBV25-1 with TRBJ2-1, with 8 nucleotides matching TRBD2. Germline V gene data show CDR1 as MGHDK and CDR2 as SYGVNS. This CDR3 is 15 amino acids long. V lost 4 bases, J lost 1 base, and 3 bases stayed unmatched. The CDR3 sequence is CASSGLAGSYNEQFF. CDR3 nucleotide sequence: TGTGCCAGCAGTGGATTAGCGGGATCCTACAATGAGCAGTTCTTC.

The chain employs TRBV2 and TRBJ2-4; D remains unclear. Germline CDR1 is SNHLY and CDR2 is FYNNEI. With 3 bases removed from V and 6 bases from J, the gap between germline ends came to 12 bases. CDR3 size: 14 residues. The CDR3 nucleotides read TGTGCCAGCAGTGAGGGCATCCTGGTAAACATTCAGTACTTC. Its translation is CASSEGILVNIQYF.